This TCR beta chain was found in a study of vaccination and CD4 T cells after COVID-19. The study, taken as a whole, reports: The researchers studied relatively few convalescent patients and omitted early post-infection timepoints.

Remarks on this clonotype: Antigen: not known.

The CDR3 runs to 15 residues. CDR1 LNHNV and CDR2 YYDKDF come from the germline V gene (reference sequence). V was cut by 1 base and J by 5 bases, with 12 bases left in between. An Oncomine TCR Beta short-read assay was used to sequence the DNA from cultured CD4+ T cells. From the PCR reads, TCRdb called clonotypes with MiXCR, one entry per CDR3 protein. The table records approximately 10,000 distinct CDR3 sequences, roughly three fifths of them present only once. The treatment here: approximately nine-day PBMC culture with coronavirus spike peptide pools or control peptides (ViraFEST assay). In the ViraFEST assay, peptide-pool expansion preceded TCR sequencing of expanded clonotypes.

The rearrangement uses TRBV15 and TRBJ2-4; TRBD1 might be the D (6 bases). The clonotype originates from a human donor with COVID-19. The sample in question was cultured CD4+ T cells from blood, obtained after SARS-CoV-2 vaccination. In DNA, the CDR3 is TGTGCCACCAGCAGAGTAGCAGGGGTCCAAAACATTCAGTACTTC. Residues: CATSRVAGVQNIQYF.